A selection of T cell receptor beta chains follows, all from one sample in a study of blood T cell repertoires in COVID-19. Profiled with immunoSEQ multiplex PCR; TCRdb holds only in-frame clones, not every one. This sample has roughly 250,000 clones, with roughly 82% found just once. The sequencing sample was made of peripheral blood. The receptors stem from an elderly woman with active or convalescent COVID-19. The CDR3 runs from the conserved cysteine through the conserved F or W. D genes are given only for firm matches. Size values are once, few and many counts, or a class for expanded clones, and some rows have none.

j_gene: TRBJ2-3; abundance: .; v_gene: TRBV29-1; d_gene: .; CDR3aa: CSVGGGHSTDTQYF; CDR3nt: TGCAGCGTGGGAGGGGGACACTCCACAGATACGCAGTATTTT
j_gene: TRBJ2-1; abundance: .; v_gene: TRBV20-1; d_gene: TRBD2; CDR3aa: CSASSGLAGSYNEQFF; CDR3nt: TGCAGTGCTAGTTCAGGACTAGCGGGATCCTACAATGAGCAGTTCTTC
j_gene: TRBJ1-5; abundance: many; v_gene: TRBV5-5; d_gene: TRBD1; CDR3aa: CASSFRDRLGTSNQPQHF; CDR3nt: TGTGCCAGCAGCTTCCGGGACAGGCTGGGTACTAGCAATCAGCCCCAGCATTTT
j_gene: TRBJ1-5; abundance: .; v_gene: TRBV11-2; d_gene: .; CDR3aa: CASSLAHSNQPQHF; CDR3nt: TGTGCCAGCAGCTTAGCCCATAGCAATCAGCCCCAGCATTTT
j_gene: TRBJ1-3; abundance: once; v_gene: TRBV6-6; d_gene: TRBD1; CDR3aa: CASKGTGTDSGNTIYF; CDR3nt: TGTGCCAGCAAAGGGACAGGCACCGACTCTGGAAACACCATATATTTT
j_gene: TRBJ2-1; abundance: .; v_gene: TRBV5-6; d_gene: .; CDR3aa: CASSRPGNEQFF; CDR3nt: TGTGCCAGCAGTCGCCCGGGCAATGAGCAGTTCTTC
j_gene: TRBJ2-3; abundance: .; v_gene: TRBV5-4; d_gene: .; CDR3aa: CASNSRGGGAGDTQYF; CDR3nt: TGTGCCAGCAATTCCCGGGGTGGTGGTGCAGGAGATACGCAGTATTTT
j_gene: TRBJ1-5; abundance: .; v_gene: TRBV12-3/TRBV12-4; d_gene: TRBD1; CDR3aa: CASRTGDNQPQHF; CDR3nt: TGTGCCAGTAGGACAGGGGACAATCAGCCCCAGCATTTT
j_gene: TRBJ1-2; abundance: .; v_gene: TRBV5-4; d_gene: .; CDR3aa: CASSLGRGYGYTF; CDR3nt: TGTGCCAGCAGCTTGGGGCGGGGTTATGGCTACACCTTC
j_gene: TRBJ2-7; abundance: .; v_gene: TRBV30; d_gene: .; CDR3aa: CAWSYRDYEQYF; CDR3nt: TGTGCCTGGAGCTACAGGGATTACGAGCAGTACTTC
j_gene: TRBJ2-1; abundance: .; v_gene: TRBV5-1; d_gene: TRBD1; CDR3aa: CASSLGQGGLNEQFF; CDR3nt: TGCGCCAGCAGCTTGGGACAGGGGGGACTCAATGAGCAGTTCTTC
j_gene: TRBJ1-5; abundance: .; v_gene: TRBV3-1/TRBV3-2; d_gene: TRBD1; CDR3aa: CASSQDNGTVNQPQHF; CDR3nt: TGTGCCAGCAGCCAAGATAACGGGACAGTAAATCAGCCCCAGCATTTT
j_gene: TRBJ1-1; abundance: .; v_gene: TRBV6-5; d_gene: .; CDR3aa: CASRTGRAMNTEAFF; CDR3nt: TGTGCCAGCCGAACGGGGAGGGCAATGAACACTGAAGCTTTCTTT
j_gene: TRBJ2-1; abundance: .; v_gene: TRBV7-2; d_gene: .; CDR3aa: CASSPSREEQFF; CDR3nt: TGTGCCAGCAGCCCTAGCCGAGAGGAGCAGTTCTTC
j_gene: TRBJ2-5; abundance: .; v_gene: TRBV27; d_gene: TRBD2; CDR3aa: CASSPNRGLARTGQETQYF; CDR3nt: TGTGCCAGCAGTCCTAACCGCGGACTAGCTAGGACCGGACAAGAGACCCAGTACTTC
j_gene: TRBJ2-2; abundance: .; v_gene: TRBV3-1/TRBV3-2; d_gene: TRBD2; CDR3aa: CASSQFGGGTGELFF; CDR3nt: TGTGCCAGCAGCCAATTCGGGGGAGGGACCGGGGAGCTGTTTTTT
j_gene: TRBJ1-1; abundance: once; v_gene: TRBV18; d_gene: TRBD1; CDR3aa: CASSPTQGSTEAFF; CDR3nt: TGTGCCAGCTCACCTACACAGGGGAGCACTGAAGCTTTCTTT
j_gene: TRBJ2-7; abundance: .; v_gene: TRBV28; d_gene: TRBD2; CDR3aa: CASSASGTSGPVQYF; CDR3nt: TGTGCCAGCAGTGCCTCCGGGACTAGCGGGCCGGTACAGTACTTC
j_gene: TRBJ2-2; abundance: few; v_gene: TRBV10-1; d_gene: TRBD1; CDR3aa: CASRTGANTGELFF; CDR3nt: TGCGCCAGCAGGACAGGGGCGAACACCGGGGAGCTGTTTTTT